This TCR beta chain was documented in a study of brain T cells in children with intractable seizures. The data were produced by immunoSEQ multiplex PCR, yet TCRdb's version contains in-frame clones alone and is incomplete. The sample yields about 64,000 clones, approximately 94% seen once. Sequencing was limited to surgery cases with top T cell transcript signatures in brain tissue. CDR1 SGHTA and CDR2 FQGNSA come from the germline V gene. V was clipped by 1 base and J by 10 bases, with 14 bases between them. The CDR3 spans 15 residues. The sample consisted of peripheral blood, taken at surgery. The origin of this receptor is a boy less than two years old with focal cortical dysplasia and intractable seizures. This chain links TRBV7-2 with TRBJ1-6; TRBD1 might be the D (5 bases). The CDR3 nucleotides are TGTGCCAGCAGCTTAGGGGGCAGGGTCTACTCACCCCTCCACTTT. Its protein product is CASSLGGRVYSPLHF. The full variable domain, its missing parts supplied by reference TRBV7-2 and TRBJ1-6, is GAGVSQSPSNKVTEKGKDVELRCDPISGHTALYWYRQSLGQGLEFLIYFQGNSAPDKSGLPSDRFSAERTGGSVSTLTIQRTQQEDSAVYLCASSLGGRVYSPLHFGNGTRLTVT.